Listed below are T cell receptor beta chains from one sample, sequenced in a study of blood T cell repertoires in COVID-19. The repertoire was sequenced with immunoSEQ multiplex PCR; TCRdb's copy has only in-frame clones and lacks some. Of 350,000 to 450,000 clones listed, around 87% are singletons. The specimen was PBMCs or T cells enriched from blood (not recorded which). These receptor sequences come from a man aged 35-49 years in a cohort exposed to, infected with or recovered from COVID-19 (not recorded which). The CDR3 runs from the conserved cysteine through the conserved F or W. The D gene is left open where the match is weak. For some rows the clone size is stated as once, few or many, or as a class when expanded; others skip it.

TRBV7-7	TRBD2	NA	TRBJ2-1	CASSLAWTSGRIDEQFF	TGTGCCAGCAGCTTAGCTTGGACTAGCGGGAGAATAGATGAGCAGTTCTTC
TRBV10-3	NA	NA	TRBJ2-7	CAIEKTRLGEQYF	TGTGCCATCGAGAAAACAAGGCTAGGCGAGCAGTACTTC
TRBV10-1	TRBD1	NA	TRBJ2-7	CATGTGLLNEQYF	TGCGCCACCGGGACAGGGCTTTTGAACGAGCAGTACTTC
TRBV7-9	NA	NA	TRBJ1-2	CASSPRDKVSF	TGTGCCAGCAGCCCCCGGGACAAGGTTTCCTTT
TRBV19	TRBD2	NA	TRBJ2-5	CASSRIAGWQETQYF	TGTGCCAGTAGTCGGATAGCGGGATGGCAAGAGACCCAGTACTTC
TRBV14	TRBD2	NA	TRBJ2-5	CASSAPPGTRVETQYF	TGTGCCAGCAGCGCACCCCCCGGGACTAGAGTGGAGACCCAGTACTTC
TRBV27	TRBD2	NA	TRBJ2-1	CASSLLVLAATSSYNEQFF	TGTGCCAGCAGTTTATTGGTTCTAGCGGCAACCTCCTCCTACAATGAGCAGTTCTTC
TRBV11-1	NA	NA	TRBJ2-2	CASSTQWNTGELFF	TGTGCCAGCAGCACCCAGTGGAACACCGGGGAGCTGTTTTTT
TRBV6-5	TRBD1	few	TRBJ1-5	CASRDRGSNQPQHF	TGTGCCAGCAGAGACAGGGGGAGCAATCAGCCCCAGCATTTT
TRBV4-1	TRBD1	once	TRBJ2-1	CASSQEPGQGGTYNEQFF	TGCGCCAGCAGCCAAGAGCCGGGACAGGGGGGGACCTACAATGAGCAGTTCTTC
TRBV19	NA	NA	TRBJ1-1	CASSISQLWGDTEAFF	TGTGCCAGTAGTATATCCCAGCTTTGGGGGGACACTGAAGCTTTCTTT
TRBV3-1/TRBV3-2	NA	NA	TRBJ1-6	CASSQDGGTDNSPLHF	TGTGCCAGCAGCCAAGATGGAGGGACGGACAATTCACCCCTCCACTTT
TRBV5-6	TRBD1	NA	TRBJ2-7	CASSLRVDREGEQYF	TGTGCCAGCAGCTTAAGGGTAGACAGGGAAGGCGAGCAGTACTTC
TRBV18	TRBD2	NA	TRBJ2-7	CASSPPGLAGAGDPYEQYF	TGTGCCAGCTCACCACCGGGACTAGCGGGAGCGGGTGACCCCTACGAGCAGTACTTC
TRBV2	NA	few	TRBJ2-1	CASSEDVWSNEQFF	TGTGCCAGCAGTGAAGATGTTTGGAGTAATGAGCAGTTCTTC
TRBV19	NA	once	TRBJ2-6	CASKDRQSSGANVLTF	TGTGCCAGTAAAGACAGGCAGTCCTCTGGGGCCAACGTCCTGACTTTC
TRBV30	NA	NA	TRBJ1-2	CAWTGEDNYGYTF	TGTGCCTGGACAGGGGAAGATAACTATGGCTACACCTTC
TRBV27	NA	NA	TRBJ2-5	CASSSLSKETQYF	TGTGCCAGCAGTTCCCTTTCTAAAGAGACCCAGTACTTC
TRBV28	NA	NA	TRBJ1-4	CASSGNDNEKLFF	TGTGCCAGCAGTGGCAACGATAATGAAAAACTGTTTTTT
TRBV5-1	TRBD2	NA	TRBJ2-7	CASRETSGLVYEQYF	TGCGCCAGCAGAGAGACTAGCGGGTTGGTTTACGAGCAGTACTTC
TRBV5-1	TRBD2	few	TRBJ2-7	CASSSTSGSVNEQYF	TGCGCCAGCAGCTCGACTAGCGGGAGTGTGAACGAGCAGTACTTC
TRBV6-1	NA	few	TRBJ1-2	CASSDDYYGYTF	TGTGCCAGCAGTGACGACTACTATGGCTACACCTTC
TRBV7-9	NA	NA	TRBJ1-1	CASSTGQPGTEAFF	TGTGCCAGCAGCACTGGACAGCCGGGCACTGAAGCTTTCTTT
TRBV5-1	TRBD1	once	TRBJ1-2	CASSLVSGQGYGYTF	TGCGCCAGCAGCTTGGTTAGTGGACAGGGGTATGGCTACACCTTC
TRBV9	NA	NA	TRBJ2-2	CASSERESGELFF	TGTGCCAGCAGCGAACGGGAATCCGGGGAGCTGTTTTTT